The present TCR beta chain was sequenced within a study of T-cell memory formation after mild COVID-19. Regarding the study as a whole: Clones that contracted from day 15 to 85 were balanced CD4/CD8, while later expanders leaned CD4+. In pre-infection memory, a portion of responding clones appeared, which suggested that cross-reactive memory joined.

As to this clonotype: The target antigen is unknown.

This CDR3 is built from 13 residues. Between the trimmed V and J ends, which lost 2 bases and 6 bases, there was a span of 8 bases. cDNA libraries for TCR alpha and TCR beta, carrying sample barcodes and UMIs, came from 5'RACE with constant-segment primers. Via MiXCR, TCRdb re-called the 5' RACE reads, giving one row per CDR3 protein. The table has a few hundred thousand distinct CDR3 sequences, around 21% seen once. This receptor was identified in an adult woman who had mild COVID-19 (a few samples of this study predate the infection). Cell type and time point are not known. The V and J genes are TRBV12-3 or TRBV12-4 and TRBJ1-5, with D unresolved. The sequenced sample was PBMCs or a T cell subset sorted from them (not recorded which). The DNA for the CDR3 is TGTGCCAGCAGTTTAAGTATGGGTCAGCCCCAGCATTTT. Amino acid sequence: CASSLSMGQPQHF.